This passage covers 25 T cell receptor beta chains from one sample sequenced in a study of shared clonotypes between healthy human individuals. TCRdb's copy holds only in-frame clones and misses some; the assay was immunoSEQ multiplex PCR. Here the sample spans millions of clones, around 95% being singletons. The sequencing input was naive CD4+ T cells sorted from blood. Subset defined: CD45RA+ positively selected. The receptors here all came from a man younger than 35 in good health.

The chain has TRBV9 and TRBJ2-1; the D call may be TRBD1 or TRBD2 (5 bases each). V lost 4 bases, J lost 8 bases, and 19 bases lay in between. The CDR3 is 15 amino acids. The germline gives CDR1 SGDLS, CDR2 YYNGEE. The CDR3 here is CASSRGVVTAYEQFF. Written as DNA, the CDR3 is TGTGCCAGCAGCCGAGGGGTAGTCACAGCCTATGAGCAGTTCTTC.

V and J are TRBV27 and TRBJ2-7; the match to TRBD1 covers 9 bases. This CDR3 is built from 15 residues. Unmatched junction bases numbered 9, after V lost 3 bases and J lost 6 bases. The germline CDR1 and CDR2 sequences are MNHEY and SMNVEV (reference sequence). This chain's CDR3 is CASSFPGQGTLEQYF. For the CDR3, the DNA is TGTGCCAGCAGTTTCCCGGGACAGGGAACCCTCGAGCAGTACTTC.

The chain is built from TRBV4-1 and TRBJ1-1; 7 bases are shared with TRBD1. The ends lost 3 bases at V and 4 bases at J; junction bases unmatched: 14. Germline CDR1 and CDR2: MGHRA and YSYEKL. This CDR3 is 17 amino acids long. CDR3 residues: CASSHGTAGILGTEAFF. The CDR3, as DNA: TGCGCCAGCAGCCACGGGACAGCGGGGATCCTGGGCACTGAAGCTTTCTTT.

Remarks on this clone: A read error may produce the germline difference seen at one junction end. The chain carries TRBV7-7 and TRBJ1-1; D gene uncertain. This CDR3 has 13 residues. Germline CDR1 and CDR2: SSHAT and FNYEAQ (reference sequence). The CDR3 spells CASSLDRSTEAFF. Written as DNA, the CDR3 is TGTGCTAGCAGCTTAGACCGGTCGACTGAAGCTTTCTTT.

This chain links TRBV28 with TRBJ2-7; D possibly corresponds to TRBD1 (6 bases). The germline gives CDR1 MDHEN, CDR2 SYDVKM. Deletions cut 6 bases from V and 1 base from J, with 13 bases between. The CDR3 extends over 14 amino acids. DNA for the CDR3: TGTGCCAGCAGCCTATTGACAGGATCCTACGAGCAGTACTTC. This codes for CASSLLTGSYEQYF.

V usage is TRBV21-1 and J usage is TRBJ1-4. TRBV21-1 is marked as a pseudogene. This CDR3 spans 15 amino acids. The CDR3 sequence: CASSKSARSNEKLFF. The DNA of the CDR3 is TGTGCCAGCAGCAAAAGCGCCAGGAGTAATGAAAAACTGTTTTTT.

Remarks on this clone: Being one base from a much bigger clone, this may be a read error. Other DNA sequences from this sample encode an identical CDR3 as well. The V gene is TRBV6-5, the J gene TRBJ2-3; D may be TRBD1 or TRBD2 (5 bases each). Trimming pared 6 bases from V and 1 base from J, leaving 8 bases between. The germline V gene has CDR1 MNHEY and CDR2 SVGAGI. This CDR3 region has 13 residues. The CDR3 loop reads CASSRDGTDTQYF. As DNA, the CDR3 is TGTGCCAGCAGCCGGGACGGCACAGATACGCAGTATTTT.

This chain links TRBV9 with TRBJ1-3; possible D gene TRBD1, 6 bases. The CDR3 contains 14 residues. Per germline, CDR1 SGDLS and CDR2 YYNGEE. The V end was cut by 3 bases, the J end by 7 bases, with 14 bases between. This CDR3 is CASSATGSWNTIYF. The CDR3, as DNA: TGTGCCAGCAGCGCCACAGGGTCGTGGAACACCATATATTTT.

The rearrangement uses TRBV30 and TRBJ1-5; 9 nucleotides align to TRBD1. Looked up from germline, CDR1 is GTSNPN and CDR2 is SVGIG (reference sequence). The length of the CDR3 is 14 residues. The CDR3 is CALRKDRGNQPQHF. CDR3 DNA sequence: TGTGCTCTAAGGAAGGACAGGGGAAATCAGCCCCAGCATTTT.

J is TRBJ2-5 and V is TRBV29-1; TRBD1 matches 7 bases. There are 14 residues in the CDR3. J was trimmed by 0 bases and V by 8 bases; bases with no gene match: 9. CDR1 SQVTM and CDR2 ANQGSEA come from the germline V gene. The CDR3 DNA is TGCAGCATCGTACAGGGGACGTACCAAGAGACCCAGTACTTC. This codes for CSIVQGTYQETQYF.

The J gene is TRBJ1-3, the V gene TRBV7-2; D ambiguous. Trimming took off 0 bases at V and 0 bases at J, with 6 bases between the two ends. CDR1 and CDR2 (germline): SGHTA, FQGNSA. This CDR3 has 15 residues. CDR3: CASSLADYSGNTIYF. The CDR3 DNA reads as TGTGCCAGCAGCTTAGCGGATTACTCTGGAAACACCATATATTTT. Full variable domain (remainder filled in from reference TRBV7-2 and TRBJ1-3): GAGVSQSPSNKVTEKGKDVELRCDPISGHTALYWYRQSLGQGLEFLIYFQGNSAPDKSGLPSDRFSAERTGGSVSTLTIQRTQQEDSAVYLCASSLADYSGNTIYFGEGSWLTVV.

V is TRBV28 and J is TRBJ1-2; possible D gene TRBD1, 6 bases. This CDR3 comprises 13 residues. Trimming removed 6 bases from V and 2 bases from J, with 10 bases in between. CDR1 MDHEN and CDR2 SYDVKM come from the germline V gene. In DNA, the CDR3 is TGTGCCAGCAGACTCGGACAGAACTATGGCTACACCTTC. Translated: CASRLGQNYGYTF.

This clone was seen just once. This sequence joins TRBV20-1 and TRBJ2-1, with a tentative D call TRBD2 (7 bases). The CDR3 sequence is 10 residues long. The ends were cut back, 5 bases at V and 14 bases at J, with 13 bases in the middle. Germline CDR1 and CDR2: DFQATT and SNEGSKA (reference sequence). The CDR3 spells CSAGGGVEFF. In DNA, the CDR3 is TGCAGTGCTGGGGGGGGCGTAGAGTTCTTC.

This chain joins TRBV18 and TRBJ2-2; a possible D gene is TRBD1 (6 bases). CDR3 size: 15 residues. Germline V gene data show CDR1 as KGHSH and CDR2 as LQKENI. V lost 3 bases and J lost 7, with 15 bases in between. The CDR3, as DNA: TGTGCCAGCTCACCTTCAGGGGTACCCGGCGGGGAGCTGTTTTTT. Translation gives CASSPSGVPGGELFF.

The chain couples TRBV5-1 to TRBJ1-6; TRBD1 agrees at 9 bases. V was clipped by 0 bases and J by 6 bases; unmatched bases: 7. The CDR3 length is 17 residues. In germline, CDR1 is SGHRS, CDR2 YFSETQ. CDR3 protein: CASSLESRDRANSPLHF. Here the CDR3 DNA reads TGCGCCAGCAGCTTGGAGTCACGGGACAGGGCTAATTCACCCCTCCACTTT.

In nucleotides, the CDR3 is TGTGCCAGCAGTGAGGTTAGCGGGAGGATGAATGAGCAGTTCTTC. It codes for CASSEVSGRMNEQFF. The chain uses TRBV2 and TRBJ2-1, with 10 bases that match TRBD2. Germline values: CDR1 SNHLY, CDR2 FYNNEI. V lost 3 bases to trimming and J lost 7 bases; unmatched junction nucleotides: 6. CDR3 size: 15 residues.

V is TRBV19 and J is TRBJ2-4, with 7 bases aligning to TRBD2. Per germline, CDR1 LNHDA and CDR2 SQIVND (reference sequence). The CDR3 has 15 residues. V was pared by 3 bases and J by 0 bases, with 2 bases of the junction left unmatched. The CDR3 sequence is CASSILAGAKNIQYF. The CDR3 DNA follows: TGTGCCAGTAGTATCTTAGCGGGAGCCAAAAACATTCAGTACTTC.

The CDR3 spells CASSRDSPGTQYF. CDR3 coding DNA: TGTGCCAGCAGCCGTGACAGTCCGGGGACCCAGTACTTC. The chain employs TRBV7-9 and TRBJ2-5, with D possibly matching TRBD1 (5 bases). Between the trimmed V and J ends, which lost 5 bases and 7 bases, there was a span of 14 bases. CDR1 is SEHNR and CDR2 is FQNEAQ in the germline V gene (reference sequence). This CDR3 is built from 13 residues.

The chain employs TRBV4-1 and TRBJ1-1; D may be TRBD1 (6 bases). V lost 2 bases and J 4 bases, leaving 20 bases between the germline ends. Germline V lookup: CDR1 MGHRA, CDR2 YSYEKL. The CDR3 is 17 amino acids. CDR3 nucleotides: TGCGCCAGCAGCCAACCCCAGGGGAGGGTGAGGGGCACTGAAGCTTTCTTT. Residues: CASSQPQGRVRGTEAFF.

To note about this clone: A much larger clone is a single base away; this may be a read error. This specimen includes other DNA sequences encoding the same CDR3. The chain employs TRBV7-2 and TRBJ2-2; D not certain. The germline V gene encodes CDR1 SGHTA and CDR2 FQGNSA. Trimming took off 1 base at V and 3 bases at J, with 9 bases between the two ends. The CDR3 runs to 15 residues. CDR3: CASSLGQKDTGELFF. The CDR3 coding sequence is TGTGCCAGCAGCTTAGGCCAAAAGGACACCGGGGAGCTGTTTTTT.

This clone was seen more than once but under ten times. This CDR3 is also generated by other DNA sequences in the sample. The chain employs TRBV5-1 and TRBJ1-6; D not certain. Germline V gene sequence: CDR1 SGHRS, CDR2 YFSETQ. The CDR3 extends over 13 amino acids. Trimming removed 0 bases from V and 6 bases from J, with 4 bases in between. The CDR3 region is CASSLEGNSPLHF. Written as DNA, the CDR3 is TGCGCCAGCAGCTTGGAGGGTAATTCACCCCTCCACTTT.

This clone was observed once. This chain uses TRBV29-1 with TRBJ2-2; tentatively, D is TRBD2 (6 bases). This CDR3 is built from 14 residues. Trimming took off 7 bases at V and 2 bases at J, with 14 bases between the two ends. Germline V gene data show CDR1 as SQVTM and CDR2 as ANQGSEA. This CDR3 is CSARGVRNTGELFF. CDR3 DNA sequence: TGCAGCGCCCGCGGGGTTCGAAACACCGGGGAGCTGTTTTTT.

This chain links TRBV19 with TRBJ2-2; 8 nucleotides agree with TRBD1. CDR3 length: 14 residues. CDR1 and CDR2 (germline): LNHDA, SQIVND (reference sequence). Trimming cost V 7 bases and J 6 bases; bases outside gene matches: 7. The CDR3 sequence: CASIDRGRPGELFF. The CDR3 coding sequence is TGTGCCAGTATTGACAGGGGCCGGCCCGGGGAGCTGTTTTTT.

This clone was counted once. The chain couples TRBV27 to TRBJ1-5; the match to TRBD1 covers 7 bases. V was clipped by 6 bases and J by 6 bases; unmatched bases: 11. The CDR3 is made up of 15 amino acids. Germline CDR1 MNHEY, CDR2 SMNVEV (reference sequence). The CDR3 DNA is TGTGCCAGCAGCCCTGACAGGGTAAGCTCTCAGCCCCAGCATTTT. It codes for CASSPDRVSSQPQHF.

This clone was seen once. The chain combines TRBV27 with TRBJ2-3, with 9 bases identical to TRBD2. Trimming cost V 2 bases and J 3 bases; bases outside gene matches: 3. The CDR3 has 15 amino acids. The germline V gene has CDR1 MNHEY and CDR2 SMNVEV (reference sequence). In nucleotides, the CDR3 is TGTGCCAGCAGTTTACTAGCGGGGTTAACAGATACGCAGTATTTT. Translating gives CASSLLAGLTDTQYF.